These 17 T cell receptor beta chains were sequenced from one sample in a study of regulatory T cells in long-lasting Graves disease. Construction of TCR beta libraries relied on iRepertoire HTBI primers and on Arm-PCR targeting CDR3 regions. In TCRdb, the multiplex PCR reads were re-called with MiXCR into one record per CDR3 protein. The sample includes roughly 320,000 distinct CDR3 sequences, over 15% seen only once; the top ten take about 32%. Documented time point: newly diagnosed GD, antithyroid drugs for less than 3 months. PBMC RNA served as the TCR library source. The data were also submitted as part of a second study, on T cells in Graves' hyperthyroidism and ophthalmopathy.

Sequencing used peripheral blood mononuclear cells (PBMCs), obtained at new diagnosis, from a patient treated with antithyroid drugs. The receptor set was obtained from a man in his forties with Graves disease.

V is TRBV4-3 and J is TRBJ2-7; D is unresolved. Germline CDR1 reads LGHNA; CDR2 reads YSLEER. The V end was cut by 0 bases, the J end by 3 bases, with 9 bases between. The CDR3 has 14 amino acids. CDR3 nucleotide sequence: TGCGCCAGCAGCCAAGATGTACGGGTCTACGAGCAGTACTTC. Protein: CASSQDVRVYEQYF.

Concerning this clonotype: A far larger clone differs by one base, so this is likely a read error. The rearrangement links TRBV7-9 to TRBJ2-1, with TRBD1 matching over 10 bases. The germline gives CDR1 SEHNR, CDR2 FQNEAQ (reference sequence). The CDR3 spans 15 residues. This chain's CDR3 is CVSSITGTGDNEQFF. The CDR3 DNA reads TGTGTCAGCAGCATAACCGGGACAGGGGACAATGAGCAGTTCTTC.

This clonotype was counted at least ten times. The chain combines TRBV20-1 with TRBJ2-3; 10 bases are a match to TRBD2. Per germline, CDR1 DFQATT and CDR2 SNEGSKA (reference sequence). J gave up 1 base and V 6 bases, and 1 base lay outside the gene matches. The CDR3 loop spans 13 amino acids. The CDR3 sequence: CSAGTSGTDTQYF. The CDR3 nucleotides are TGCAGTGCGGGGACTAGCGGCACAGATACGCAGTATTTT.

The sample holds many counts of this clonotype. V is TRBV24-1 and J is TRBJ2-2, with D tentatively TRBD1 or TRBD2 (5 bases each). Germline V gene sequence: CDR1 KGHDR, CDR2 SFDVKD. V gave up 5 bases and J gave up 4 bases, with 10 bases separating them. The CDR3 loop spans 14 amino acids. The CDR3 sequence: CATSASGSTGELFF. CDR3 nucleotide sequence: TGTGCCACCAGTGCCTCAGGGAGCACCGGGGAGCTGTTTTTT.

This clonotype has a count of ten or more. The CDR3 loop reads CASSLRDGQPQHF. CDR3 coding DNA: TGTGCCAGCAGCCTACGGGACGGTCAGCCCCAGCATTTT. J is TRBJ1-5 and V is TRBV7-2; tentatively, D is TRBD1 (5 bases). The CDR3 spans 13 residues. CDR1 SGHTA and CDR2 FQGNSA come from the germline V gene. Trimming removed 5 bases at V and 6 bases at J, with 11 bases between.

This clonotype was seen many times. The chain carries TRBV5-4 and TRBJ2-5, with D possibly being TRBD2 (5 bases). Trimming took 2 bases from V and 4 from J, leaving 15 bases between them. This CDR3 is 15 amino acids long. Germline CDR1 is SGHNT and CDR2 is YYREEE (reference sequence). In nucleotides, the CDR3 is TGTGCCAGCAGCTTTGAACCAGTGGCGGGAGAGACCCAGTACTTC. Protein: CASSFEPVAGETQYF.

This clonotype has at least ten counts. CDR3 in DNA: TGTGCCAGCAGCTTGCTAGGGACATTCCGCGACAATCAGCCCCAGCATTTT. This encodes CASSLLGTFRDNQPQHF. This chain joins TRBV5-8 and TRBJ1-5, with a possible D match to TRBD1 (6 bases). Germline CDR1 reads SGHTS; CDR2 reads YDEGEE. The CDR3 extends over 17 amino acids. Trimming took 1 base from V and 3 from J, leaving 17 bases between them. The full variable domain, completed using reference TRBV5-8 and TRBJ1-5, is EAGVTQSPTHLIKTRGQQATLRCSPISGHTSVYWYQQALGLGLQFLLWYDEGEERNRGNFPPRFSGRQFPNYSSELNVNALELEDSALYLCASSLLGTFRDNQPQHFGDGTRLSIL.

This clonotype was detected many times. The V call is TRBV20-1, the J call TRBJ2-1, with 9 bases identical to TRBD2. Losses at the gene ends were 8 bases for V and 5 bases for J; bases not matched to a gene: 4. The CDR3 is 12 residues long. Germline assignment: CDR1 DFQATT and CDR2 SNEGSKA (reference sequence). The DNA for the CDR3 is TGCAGTACTGCGGGGGGGAACAATGAGCAGTTCTTC. It translates to CSTAGGNNEQFF.

The rearrangement joins TRBV7-9 to TRBJ2-6, with D maybe TRBD1 (6 bases). The CDR3 runs 17 residues. Looked up from germline, CDR1 is SEHNR and CDR2 is FQNEAQ (reference sequence). Trimming took off 5 bases at V and 0 bases at J, with 14 bases between the two ends. The CDR3 sequence: CASSPVGANSGANVLTF. The CDR3 bases are TGTGCCAGCAGCCCCGTGGGGGCTAACTCTGGGGCCAACGTCCTGACTTTC.

This clonotype occurred many times. J is TRBJ1-3 and V is TRBV2; 9 positions match TRBD1. The germline V gene encodes CDR1 SNHLY and CDR2 FYNNEI. The CDR3 has 15 amino acids. V was clipped by 5 bases and J by 1 base; unmatched bases: 3. This CDR3 is CASSLTGGSGNTIYF. The CDR3 nucleotides are TGTGCCAGCAGTCTGACAGGGGGATCTGGAAACACCATATATTTT.

The table lists this clonotype with a few counts. V usage is TRBV10-2 and J usage is TRBJ2-7; D is undetermined. The CDR3 extends over 12 amino acids. CDR1 WSHSY and CDR2 SAAADI come from the germline V gene. The V end lost 1 base, the J end lost 2 bases, and 3 bases lay between the germline ends. CDR3 amino acids: CASSEYTYEQYF. In DNA, the CDR3 is TGCGCCAGCAGTGAGTACACCTACGAGCAGTACTTC.

This clonotype showed up just a few times. The chain recombines TRBV5-1 with TRBJ2-2, with D perhaps matching TRBD1 (6 bases). CDR1 and CDR2 (germline): SGHRS, YFSETQ. This CDR3 has 14 amino acids. V lost 4 bases, J lost 8 bases, and 15 bases lay in between. The chain's CDR3 is CASSLLQGGGELFF. In nucleotides, the CDR3 is TGCGCCAGCAGCCTATTACAGGGTGGAGGGGAGCTGTTTTTT.

This clonotype was recorded a few times. The rearrangement joins TRBV7-2 to TRBJ1-5, with 7 bases aligning to TRBD1. The germline gives CDR1 SGHTA, CDR2 FQGNSA. This CDR3 is built from 15 residues. Unmatched junction bases numbered 4, after V lost 1 base and J lost 4 bases. The CDR3 protein is CASSLETGANQPQHF. CDR3 DNA: TGTGCCAGCAGCTTAGAAACAGGGGCAAATCAGCCCCAGCATTTT.

CDR3 sequence (DNA): TGTGCCAGCAGCGTAGGGGGGACTAGCGTATATGAGCAGTTCTTC. Translation gives CASSVGGTSVYEQFF. This chain uses TRBV9 with TRBJ2-1, with 10 bases matching TRBD2. The V and J ends lost 0 bases and 8 bases, in that order; junction bases with no gene match: 5. CDR3 size: 15 residues. Per the germline V gene, CDR1 is SGDLS and CDR2 is YYNGEE.

The chain joins TRBV18 to TRBJ1-2; D remains ambiguous. V lost 3 bases and J lost 6, with 8 bases in between. CDR3 size: 12 residues. From germline, CDR1 is KGHSH and CDR2 LQKENI. The CDR3 spells CASSPIVDGYTF. CDR3 bases: TGTGCCAGCTCACCGATCGTCGATGGCTACACCTTC.

The table lists this clonotype with many counts. V and J are TRBV28 and TRBJ1-1; TRBD1 might be the D (5 bases). V gave up 4 bases and J gave up 4 bases, with 13 bases separating them. Per germline, CDR1 MDHEN and CDR2 SYDVKM. The CDR3 contains 14 residues. CDR3 nucleotides: TGTGCCAGCAGTTCGGGACGTAGAATCACTGAAGCTTTCTTT. It codes for CASSSGRRITEAFF.

The genes are TRBV18 and TRBJ1-5; perhaps TRBD1 as D (5 bases). CDR1 is KGHSH, CDR2 LQKENI, per germline. Trimming shortened V by 3 bases and J by 7 bases, and 22 bases separated the two germline ends. This CDR3 is 17 amino acids long. Here the CDR3 reads CASSPTGTLASYQPQHF. The CDR3 DNA is TGTGCCAGCTCACCGACCGGGACGCTGGCCTCGTACCAGCCCCAGCATTTT.